The 32 T cell receptor beta chains given below trace back to one sample, sequenced in a study of T-cell reconstitution after alpha-beta-depleted transplantation in children. Preparation of the TCRbeta library involved a method that used unique molecular identifiers. From the PCR reads, TCRdb called clonotypes with MiXCR, one entry per CDR3 protein. The top ten clones hold more than 11% of a sample with approximately 88,000 distinct CDR3 sequences, 12% of them seen once. The sequencing used PBMCs from the stem cell graft donor, collected from the stem cell graft. The source is a human donor who donated a stem cell graft to a child with inherited bone marrow failure.

In its sample, this clonotype was seen many times. V and J are TRBV12-3 or TRBV12-4 and TRBJ1-2, with D possibly matching TRBD1 (5 bases). V gave up 8 bases and J gave up 7 bases, with 20 bases separating them. The CDR3 extends over 14 amino acids. The CDR3 DNA reads TGTGCCAGCCAGCTCGGGGCAGGCCTTGTTGGCTACACCTTC. It codes for CASQLGAGLVGYTF.

Ten or more counts support this clonotype. The chain links TRBV5-1 to TRBJ2-7; D remains ambiguous. Germline V CDR1 and CDR2: SGHRS, YFSETQ. The germline V and J ends were trimmed by 4 bases and 0 bases, with 11 bases remaining between them. The CDR3 length is 14 residues. CDR3 sequence: CASSLGPDSYEQYF. The CDR3, as DNA: TGCGCCAGCAGCCTTGGGCCCGACTCCTACGAGCAGTACTTC.

This clonotype has a count of ten or more. The rearrangement links TRBV7-3 to TRBJ2-3, with 9 positions matching TRBD1. After removal of 3 bases from V and 6 bases from J, the junction contained 4 bases not matched to a gene. Looked up from germline, CDR1 is SGHTA and CDR2 is FQGTGA. The CDR3 spans 14 residues. As DNA, the CDR3 is TGTGCCAGCAGCTTTTCAGGGACAGGGGATACGCAGTATTTT. It codes for CASSFSGTGDTQYF.

This clonotype has more than one count but fewer than ten. V usage is TRBV15 and J usage is TRBJ1-1; D possibly corresponds to TRBD1 (5 bases). V was pared by 1 base and J by 10 bases, with 13 bases between. This CDR3 region has 13 residues. CDR1 is LNHNV and CDR2 is YYDKDF in the germline V gene (reference sequence). The CDR3 here is CATSRGRGFVAFF. As DNA, the CDR3 is TGTGCCACCAGCAGAGGTAGGGGATTCGTAGCTTTCTTT.

There are many counts of this clonotype. The chain is built from TRBV7-2 and TRBJ1-5; the D is unclear. The length of the CDR3 is 18 residues. Trimming shortened V by 3 bases and J by 0 bases, and 18 bases separated the two germline ends. From germline, CDR1 is SGHTA and CDR2 FQGNSA. As DNA, the CDR3 is TGTGCCAGCAGCTTTTATTCCTCGCTGGGGTTTAGCAATCAGCCCCAGCATTTT. It is translated as CASSFYSSLGFSNQPQHF.

This clonotype was seen repeatedly, ten times or more. This CDR3 reads CASSQSRQTSNYGYTF. For the CDR3, the DNA is TGTGCCAGCAGCCAGTCTAGACAGACTTCTAACTATGGCTACACCTTC. The chain links TRBV7-2 to TRBJ1-2, with a tentative D call TRBD1 (5 bases). V gave up 5 bases and J gave up 0 bases, with 16 bases separating them. The germline V gene has CDR1 SGHTA and CDR2 FQGNSA. The CDR3 has 16 residues. The entire variable domain, with the rest obtained from reference TRBV7-2 and TRBJ1-2, is as follows: GAGVSQSPSNKVTEKGKDVELRCDPISGHTALYWYRQSLGQGLEFLIYFQGNSAPDKSGLPSDRFSAERTGGSVSTLTIQRTQQEDSAVYLCASSQSRQTSNYGYTFGSGTRLTVV.

The rearrangement uses TRBV7-8 and TRBJ2-3; maybe TRBD1 (6 bases). Per germline, CDR1 SGHVS and CDR2 FQNEAQ. This CDR3 is built from 16 residues. The ends were cut back, 5 bases at V and 4 bases at J, with 19 bases in the middle. The CDR3 DNA is TGTGCCAGCAGCCCCCGACAGGTGGGAGAGTCAGATACGCAGTATTTT. Protein: CASSPRQVGESDTQYF.

This clonotype was found many times. The chain links TRBV15 to TRBJ2-2, with no clear D. The CDR3 consists of 14 residues. The germline V and J ends were trimmed by 3 bases and 2 bases, with 7 bases remaining between them. CDR1 is LNHNV and CDR2 is YYDKDF in the germline V gene (reference sequence). This CDR3 reads CATSRTQNTGELFF. The CDR3 DNA is TGTGCCACCAGCAGGACACAAAACACCGGGGAGCTGTTTTTT.

This clonotype was seen at least ten times. The J gene is TRBJ1-2, the V gene TRBV7-2, with D hard to call. From germline, CDR1 is SGHTA and CDR2 FQGNSA. This CDR3 spans 13 amino acids. Trimming cost V 3 bases and J 5 bases, with 10 bases left between them. This CDR3 is CASSFTVGYGYTF. In DNA, the CDR3 is TGTGCCAGCAGCTTTACAGTGGGATATGGCTACACCTTC.

This clonotype came up many times. This sequence joins TRBV20-1 and TRBJ2-6, with D unresolved. Germline CDR1 reads DFQATT; CDR2 reads SNEGSKA (reference sequence). Trimming stripped 6 bases from V and 0 bases from J, with 6 bases between. The CDR3 contains 13 residues. The CDR3 bases are TGCAGTGCGCTACACTCTGGGGCCAACGTCCTGACTTTC. This gives the protein CSALHSGANVLTF.

This clonotype was picked up many times. The rearrangement uses TRBV20-1 and TRBJ2-3; D is unresolved. Germline lookup yields CDR1 DFQATT and CDR2 SNEGSKA (reference sequence). Trimming removed 5 bases at V and 2 bases at J, with 20 bases between. The length of the CDR3 is 16 residues. The CDR3 reads CSAYWSSLGITDTQYF. DNA for the CDR3: TGCAGTGCTTACTGGTCTTCCCTCGGAATCACAGATACGCAGTATTTT.

This clonotype has at least ten counts. V gene TRBV5-4 combines with J gene TRBJ2-7; D may be TRBD1 (7 bases). The length of the CDR3 is 17 residues. CDR1 is SGHNT and CDR2 is YYREEE in the germline V gene (reference sequence). V shed 4 bases and J shed 6 bases, with 26 bases lying between them. The CDR3 here is CASSPGGVRDSYREQYF. The DNA of the CDR3 is TGTGCCAGCAGCCCCGGAGGGGTTCGGGACAGCTACCGCGAGCAGTACTTC.

This clonotype was counted many times. The V call is TRBV7-8, the J call TRBJ2-1; 9 bases are a match to TRBD1. This CDR3 spans 15 amino acids. J gave up 5 bases and V 6 bases, and 8 bases lay outside the gene matches. Looked up from germline, CDR1 is SGHVS and CDR2 is FQNEAQ. CDR3 protein: CASRPDRGANNEQFF. In DNA form, the CDR3 reads TGTGCCAGCAGACCCGACAGGGGGGCGAACAATGAGCAGTTCTTC.

With regard to this clonotype: A junction boundary mismatches the germline segment, possibly from a read error. V is TRBV6-5 and J is TRBJ2-5, with D perhaps matching TRBD1 or TRBD2 (5 bases each). The CDR3 contains 12 residues. Germline V gives CDR1 MNHEY, CDR2 SVGAGI. CDR3 sequence reads: CASSYGGEIQYF. CDR3 bases: TGTGCCAGCAGTTACGGGGGAGAGATCCAGTACTTC.

In this sample, this clonotype turned up a few times. The chain is built from TRBV28 and TRBJ2-2; 11 bases map to TRBD1. The CDR3 runs to 16 residues. Germline V gene data show CDR1 as MDHEN and CDR2 as SYDVKM. Germline trimming cut 6 bases from V and 4 bases from J; bases unmatched to any gene: 7. The CDR3 DNA follows: TGTGCCAGCAGCCCGGGGACAGGGGGTAGCACCGGGGAGCTGTTTTTT. It codes for CASSPGTGGSTGELFF.

This clonotype has a count of ten or more. The chain carries TRBV4-1 and TRBJ2-4; D might be TRBD2 (6 bases). V was shortened by 5 bases and J by 6 bases, with 17 bases between the two germline ends. CDR1 MGHRA and CDR2 YSYEKL come from the germline V gene. The CDR3 is 15 residues long. CDR3 region: CASSVRLARINIQYF. Here the CDR3 DNA reads TGCGCCAGCAGCGTCCGTCTAGCGCGTATAAACATTCAGTACTTC.

This clonotype was detected many times. The chain links TRBV28 to TRBJ1-4; D call uncertain. CDR1 and CDR2 (germline): MDHEN, SYDVKM. The ends were cut back, 4 bases at V and 4 bases at J, with 13 bases in the middle. The CDR3 length is 15 residues. The CDR3 is CASSSEAGSNEKLFF. CDR3 DNA sequence: TGTGCCAGCAGTTCCGAGGCAGGCAGTAATGAAAAACTGTTTTTT.

The table lists this clonotype with many counts. This chain joins TRBV7-2 and TRBJ2-1; TRBD1 aligns across 7 bases. This CDR3 comprises 16 residues. V lost 5 bases and J lost 1; bases outside the gene matches: 8. Germline V CDR1 and CDR2: SGHTA, FQGNSA. CDR3 sequence (DNA): TGTGCCAGCAGCCGGGACAGCCCCCTGTCCTACAATGAGCAGTTCTTC. It is translated as CASSRDSPLSYNEQFF.

In this sample, this clonotype turned up many times. The V and J genes are TRBV27 and TRBJ1-6; D uncertain. The V end lost 7 bases, the J end lost 7 bases, and 11 bases lay between the germline ends. The CDR3 is made up of 13 amino acids. Germline V gene data show CDR1 as MNHEY and CDR2 as SMNVEV (reference sequence). The CDR3 is CASNKLGNSPLHF. The CDR3 nucleotides read TGTGCCAGCAACAAACTGGGGAATTCACCCCTCCACTTT.

This clonotype has a count of ten or more. The chain recombines TRBV7-2 with TRBJ2-3; D unclear. The V gene's germline CDR1 is SGHTA and CDR2 FQGNSA. Deletions cut 5 bases from V and 4 bases from J, with 7 bases between. The CDR3 totals 12 residues. The CDR3 loop is CASSRFADTQYF. As DNA, the CDR3 is TGTGCCAGCAGCCGATTCGCAGATACGCAGTATTTT.

This clonotype was detected many times. This chain links TRBV5-1 with TRBJ1-1; 9 positions match TRBD1. This CDR3 is 15 amino acids long. Germline values: CDR1 SGHRS, CDR2 YFSETQ. J was trimmed by 3 bases and V by 4 bases; bases with no gene match: 7. The DNA of the CDR3 is TGCGCCAGCAGCGTTACCGGGACAGGGTACACTGAAGCTTTCTTT. This gives the protein CASSVTGTGYTEAFF.

This clonotype was observed a handful of times. V and J are TRBV27 and TRBJ2-3; TRBD2 matches at 8 bases. There are 17 residues in the CDR3. CDR1 MNHEY and CDR2 SMNVEV come from the germline V gene (reference sequence). V lost 5 bases, J lost 2 bases, and 12 bases stayed unmatched. The CDR3 reads CASSRTEGLGITDTQYF. As DNA, the CDR3 is TGTGCCAGCAGTCGAACGGAGGGACTAGGTATCACAGATACGCAGTATTTT.

There are many counts of this clonotype. V is TRBV6-2 or TRBV6-3 and J is TRBJ2-7; 9 nucleotides align to TRBD1. CDR1 MNHEY and CDR2 SVGEGT come from the germline V gene. The length of the CDR3 is 14 residues. V was clipped by 4 bases and J by 5 bases; unmatched bases: 6. CDR3 nucleotide sequence: TGTGCCAGCAGTTCAGGACAGGGGTTGGACGAGCAGTACTTC. Translation gives CASSSGQGLDEQYF.

This clonotype has ten or more counts. CDR3 sequence reads: CASSLLVGSTDTQYF. The CDR3 DNA reads as TGTGCCAGCAGCTTGCTAGTTGGCAGCACAGATACGCAGTATTTT. The chain recombines TRBV7-9 with TRBJ2-3; D remains ambiguous. With 3 bases removed from V and 0 bases from J, the gap between germline ends came to 10 bases. The CDR3 contains 15 residues. Germline CDR1 reads SEHNR; CDR2 reads FQNEAQ (reference sequence).

Ten or more counts support this clonotype. The gene calls are TRBV4-3 and TRBJ2-5, with 10 bases lining up with TRBD2. The germline V gene has CDR1 LGHNA and CDR2 YSLEER. The CDR3 covers 17 residues. V lost 0 bases, J lost 2 bases, and 6 bases stayed unmatched. The CDR3 region has the DNA TGCGCCAGCAGCCAAGATGCTAGCGGGAGTTGGCAAGAGACCCAGTACTTC. It specifies CASSQDASGSWQETQYF.

This clonotype was counted ten times or more. The V and J genes are TRBV2 and TRBJ2-3, with 7 nucleotides matching TRBD2. The trim removed 8 bases at V and 2 bases at J, leaving 7 bases unmatched. CDR1 is SNHLY and CDR2 is FYNNEI in the germline V gene. CDR3 length equals 14 residues. The CDR3 region is CASGGEGPTDTQYF. CDR3 coding DNA: TGTGCCAGCGGAGGGGAGGGGCCCACAGATACGCAGTATTTT.

This clonotype was seen repeatedly, ten times or more. The V gene is TRBV4-3, the J gene TRBJ2-2, with 7 bases fitting TRBD2. The CDR3 is made up of 16 amino acids. Trimming took 4 bases from V and 5 from J; bases not matched to a gene: 10. CDR1 is LGHNA and CDR2 is YSLEER in the germline V gene. The CDR3 DNA is TGCGCCAGCAGCCCCCTCCGGGCGGGAGTAACCGGGGAGCTGTTTTTT. Protein sequence: CASSPLRAGVTGELFF.

The rearrangement links TRBV7-2 to TRBJ2-5; 8 nucleotides align to TRBD1. This CDR3 spans 15 amino acids. Trimming removed 4 bases from V and 1 base from J; junction bases left unmatched: 5. Looked up from germline, CDR1 is SGHTA and CDR2 is FQGNSA. The CDR3 reads CASSSWTGPQETQYF. CDR3 sequence (DNA): TGTGCCAGCAGCTCCTGGACAGGGCCCCAAGAGACCCAGTACTTC.

The table lists this clonotype with many counts. The V gene is TRBV2, the J gene TRBJ2-2; TRBD2 agrees at 9 bases. Germline V gene data show CDR1 as SNHLY and CDR2 as FYNNEI. The CDR3 covers 15 residues. The ends lost 6 bases at V and 4 bases at J; junction bases unmatched: 6. The DNA of the CDR3 is TGTGCCAGCAGCAGGGAGCGGGAGGTCACCGGGGAGCTGTTTTTT. As protein: CASSREREVTGELFF.

The rearrangement uses TRBV5-6 and TRBJ2-7; 11 bases match TRBD2. The V and J ends lost 4 bases and 3 bases, in that order; junction bases with no gene match: 9. The CDR3 covers 16 residues. CDR1 and CDR2 from the germline V gene are SGHDT and YYEEEE. The CDR3 sequence: CASSTTSTSGIYEQYF. The CDR3 nucleotides read TGTGCCAGCAGCACAACCTCGACTAGCGGGATCTACGAGCAGTACTTC.

This chain links TRBV12-3 or TRBV12-4 with TRBJ2-7, with 9 bases lining up with TRBD2. This CDR3 has 16 amino acids. The junction had 10 bases not matched to a gene; V was cut back by 3 bases and J by 4 bases. CDR3 bases: TGTGCCAGCAGTTTGGTTGGGACTAGCAGGCAATACGAGCAGTACTTC. Translating gives CASSLVGTSRQYEQYF.

This clonotype has only one observation. This chain uses TRBV2 with TRBJ2-7; D may be TRBD2 (5 bases). Germline V gene lookup returns CDR1 SNHLY and CDR2 FYNNEI. V lost 6 bases and J lost 0, with 12 bases in between. This CDR3 region has 14 residues. For the CDR3, the DNA is TGTGCCAGCAGGGAGGAGGCTCTCTCCTACGAGCAGTACTTC. Translated: CASREEALSYEQYF.